These 9 T cell receptor beta chains share one sample of origin, sequenced in a study of cytomegalovirus exposure and HLA in healthy donors. PCR primers comprised 60 Vbeta and 13 Jbeta primers. Assay used: immunoSEQ multiplex PCR; TCRdb lists only in-frame clones, some missing. The data hold 100,000 to 150,000 clones, with 83% observed a single time. Sequenced input: PBMCs. The receptors originated from a middle-aged woman in good health and CMV-seropositive.

The chain links TRBV30 to TRBJ1-4; 7 bases are a match to TRBD1. Germline values: CDR1 GTSNPN, CDR2 SVGIG (reference sequence). V shed 2 bases, J shed 7 bases, and the junction held 10 bases outside the gene matches. The CDR3 covers 15 residues. The CDR3 loop is CAWSYTGATTEKLFF. In DNA, the CDR3 is TGTGCCTGGAGTTATACAGGGGCGACGACTGAAAAACTGTTTTTT.

CDR3 DNA: TGTGCCAGCAGCTTACCCCCCAGGATAGATACGCAGTATTTT. This sequence encodes CASSLPPRIDTQYF. The gene calls are TRBV7-9 and TRBJ2-3; D is unresolved. The V gene lost 2 bases and the J gene lost 5 bases, with 11 bases spanning the gap. The CDR3 has 14 residues. The germline V gene encodes CDR1 SEHNR and CDR2 FQNEAQ (reference sequence). Combining the CDR3 with reference TRBV7-9 and TRBJ2-3 gives the whole variable domain DTGVSQNPRHKITKRGQNVTFRCDPISEHNRLYWYRQTLGQGPEFLTYFQNEAQLEKSRLLSDRFSAERPKGSFSTLEIQRTEQGDSAMYLCASSLPPRIDTQYFGPGTRLTVL.

V is TRBV4-2 and J is TRBJ1-2; D is perhaps TRBD1 (6 bases). Germline loops: CDR1 LGHNA, CDR2 YNFKEQ. This CDR3 comprises 17 residues. Trimming cost V 3 bases and J 2 bases, with 19 bases left between them. The CDR3 DNA is TGTGCCAGCAGCCAGGAAGGGGGTGTCGGGGTAAACTATGGCTACACCTTC. It yields the protein CASSQEGGVGVNYGYTF.

The chain combines TRBV30 with TRBJ2-3; maybe TRBD2 (6 bases). The CDR3 runs to 12 residues. Deletions cut 3 bases from V and 3 bases from J, with 7 bases between. CDR1 is GTSNPN and CDR2 is SVGIG in the germline V gene (reference sequence). The CDR3 DNA is TGTGCCTGGAGCCGGGGGACAGATACGCAGTATTTT. This gives the protein CAWSRGTDTQYF.

Turning to this clone: This sample also contains other DNA sequences that code for the same CDR3. CDR3 protein: CASSPLAGSTDTQYF. The CDR3 DNA reads TGTGCCAGCTCACCCCTAGCGGGAAGCACAGATACGCAGTATTTT. V gene TRBV18 combines with J gene TRBJ2-3, with 9 bases matching TRBD2. Germline CDR1 KGHSH, CDR2 LQKENI. V was clipped by 3 bases and J by 0 bases; unmatched bases: 1. The CDR3 length is 15 residues.

The chain has TRBV6-5 and TRBJ2-7, with 8 bases identical to TRBD2. Germline CDR1 and CDR2: MNHEY and SVGAGI. The CDR3 is made up of 15 amino acids. V gave up 2 bases and J gave up 5 bases; unmatched junction bases: 8. CDR3 DNA: TGTGCCAGCAGTTACGCCTCCGGACTAGCCCACGAGCAGTACTTC. It yields the protein CASSYASGLAHEQYF.

As regards this clone: One end of the junction varies from germline; a read error may be responsible. The chain carries TRBV7-7 and TRBJ2-7; 7 bases are shared with TRBD1. The CDR3 contains 13 residues. The germline gives CDR1 SSHAT, CDR2 FNYEAQ (reference sequence). DNA for the CDR3: TGTGCTAGCAGCCCAAATAAGGGGGCCGAGCAGTACTTC. As protein: CASSPNKGAEQYF.

The V gene is TRBV29-1, the J gene TRBJ2-7, with TRBD2 matching 9 bases. The CDR3 length is 14 residues. The V gene's germline CDR1 is SQVTM and CDR2 ANQGSEA. Germline trimming cut 6 bases from V and 3 bases from J; bases unmatched to any gene: 9. CDR3 residues: CSVGLAGTYYEQYF. In DNA form, the CDR3 reads TGCAGCGTGGGGCTAGCGGGAACTTACTACGAGCAGTACTTC.

In its sample, this clone was seen a few times. This chain connects TRBV15 to TRBJ2-5; TRBD1 aligns across 8 bases. Germline V gene data show CDR1 as LNHNV and CDR2 as YYDKDF (reference sequence). The CDR3 is 16 residues long. V was pared by 5 bases and J by 5 bases, with 13 bases of the junction left unmatched. The CDR3 sequence: CATSAQGPGGGETQYF. In DNA form, the CDR3 reads TGTGCCACCAGCGCTCAGGGTCCAGGGGGCGGGGAGACCCAGTACTTC. Full variable domain (remainder filled in from reference TRBV15 and TRBJ2-5): DAMVIQNPRYQVTQFGKPVTLSCSQTLNHNVMYWYQQKSSQAPKLLFHYYDKDFNNEADTPDNFQSRRPNTSFCFLDIRSPGLGDTAMYLCATSAQGPGGGETQYFGPGTRLLVL.